The rows below give T cell receptor beta chains drawn from one sample of a study of T-cell memory formation after mild COVID-19. One entry per CDR3 protein results from TCRdb running MiXCR on the 5' RACE reads. This table has roughly 89,000 distinct CDR3 sequences, about 14% appearing once. The source material was PBMCs or a T cell subset sorted from them (not recorded which). These receptors were collected from a man younger than 35 who had mild COVID-19 (a few samples of this study predate the infection). Cell type and time point are not known. CDR3s include the opening cysteine and the closing phenylalanine or tryptophan. A D gene is named only where the DNA matches it firmly. Some rows mark clone size as missing; the rest say once, few, many or name a class of expanded clone.

D: .
J: TRBJ1-2
size: .
length: 16
V: TRBV3-1
DNA: TGTGCCAGCAGCCTTGGGGACCCCAGGATCAACTATGGCTACACCTTC
CDR3: CASSLGDPRINYGYTF

D: .
J: TRBJ1-1
size: .
length: 13
V: TRBV6-5
DNA: TGTGCCAGCAGTTACTTCGGGAACACTGAAGCTTTCTTT
CDR3: CASSYFGNTEAFF

D: .
J: TRBJ1-1
size: few
length: 10
V: TRBV2
DNA: TGTGCCAGCAGTGAAACTGAAGCTTTCTTT
CDR3: CASSETEAFF

D: TRBD2
J: TRBJ2-1
size: .
length: 14
V: TRBV30
DNA: TGTGCCTGGAGTGGAGCGGGGGGGCCCGGTGAGCAGTTCTTC
CDR3: CAWSGAGGPGEQFF

D: TRBD1
J: TRBJ2-5
size: few
length: 14
V: TRBV7-9
DNA: TGTGCCAGCAGCTCTCCGACAGGGCAAGAGACCCAGTACTTC
CDR3: CASSSPTGQETQYF

D: .
J: TRBJ2-1
size: few
length: 13
V: TRBV5-1
DNA: TGCGCCAGCAGCGTGACCCTTTTGGGAGAACAGTTCTTC
CDR3: CASSVTLLGEQFF

D: .
J: TRBJ2-1
size: .
length: 13
V: TRBV7-3
DNA: TGTGCCAGCAGCTTAAGTTTAGGGTCCCCGGAGTTCTTC
CDR3: CASSLSLGSPEFF

D: TRBD1
J: TRBJ1-1
size: many
length: 14
V: TRBV12-3/TRBV12-4
DNA: TGTGCCAGCAGTTTATGGACAGGGCTTAATGAAGCTTTCTTT
CDR3: CASSLWTGLNEAFF

D: .
J: TRBJ1-1
size: .
length: 15
V: TRBV5-5
DNA: TGTGCCAGCAGCTTGGCCACAGGGAAAACGGGTGAAGCTTTCTTT
CDR3: CASSLATGKTGEAFF

D: TRBD2
J: TRBJ2-1
size: .
length: 16
V: TRBV4-3
DNA: TGCGCCAGCAGCGTCTCAACCGGACTAGCGGGGGGAGCGCAGTTCTTC
CDR3: CASSVSTGLAGGAQFF